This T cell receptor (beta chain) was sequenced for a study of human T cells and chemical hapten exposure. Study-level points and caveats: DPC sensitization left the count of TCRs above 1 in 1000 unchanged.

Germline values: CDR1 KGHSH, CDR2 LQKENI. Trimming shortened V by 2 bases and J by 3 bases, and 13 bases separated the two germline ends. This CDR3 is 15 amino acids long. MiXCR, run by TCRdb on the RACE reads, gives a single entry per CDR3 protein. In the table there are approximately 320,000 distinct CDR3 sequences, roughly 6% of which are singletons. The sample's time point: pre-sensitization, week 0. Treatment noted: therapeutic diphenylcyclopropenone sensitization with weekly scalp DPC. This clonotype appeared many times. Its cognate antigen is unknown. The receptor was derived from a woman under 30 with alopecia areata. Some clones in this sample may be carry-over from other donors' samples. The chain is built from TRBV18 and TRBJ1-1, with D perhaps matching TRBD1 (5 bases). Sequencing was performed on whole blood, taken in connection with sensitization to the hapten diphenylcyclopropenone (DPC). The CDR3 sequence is CASSPVGPPYTEAFF. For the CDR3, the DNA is TGTGCCAGCTCACCAGTGGGACCTCCCTACACTGAAGCTTTCTTT.